The rows below give T cell receptor beta chains drawn from one sample of a study of blood T cell repertoires in COVID-19. The data were produced by immunoSEQ multiplex PCR, yet TCRdb's version contains in-frame clones alone and is incomplete. This sample has some 250,000 clones, with roughly 83% found just once. The specimen was peripheral blood. Every receptor here comes from a man aged 80 or over with acute or convalescent COVID-19. Each CDR3 is given with its conserved first and last residue. The D gene is left open where the match is weak. Not every row has a clone size; where given, it reads once, few, many or a size class.

J | size | D | V | DNA | CDR3
TRBJ1-6 | . | . | TRBV5-1 | TGCGCCAGCAGCTTGGGTTCGGGGGGCGATGATTCACCCCTCCACTTT | CASSLGSGGDDSPLHF
TRBJ2-1 | . | . | TRBV10-3 | TGTGCCATCACGGGTACCCCTAGCCTCGATGAGCAGTTCTTC | CAITGTPSLDEQFF
TRBJ1-1 | . | . | TRBV18 | TGTGCCAGCTCACCTCAGGGAATGAACACTGAAGCTTTCTTT | CASSPQGMNTEAFF
TRBJ1-5 | . | . | TRBV6-2/TRBV6-3 | TGTGCCAGCAGTTCAAATACAGGGATCGGTCAGCCCCAGCATTTT | CASSSNTGIGQPQHF
TRBJ2-2 | . | . | TRBV5-1 | TGCGCCAGCAGCCCCGGGAGTCCCGGGGCCGGGGAGCTGTTTTTT | CASSPGSPGAGELFF
TRBJ1-1 | few | . | TRBV28 | TGTGCCAGCAGTTTGGGTACGAGAGGGACTGAAGCTTTCTTT | CASSLGTRGTEAFF
TRBJ2-1 | . | . | TRBV5-1 | TGCGCCAGCTCCCTAAGCGGGCCGGGCAATGAGCAGTTCTTC | CASSLSGPGNEQFF
TRBJ2-7 | . | TRBD2 | TRBV18 | TGTGCCAGCTCACCACCGGTGGGAGGGCACGAGCAGTACTTC | CASSPPVGGHEQYF
TRBJ1-3 | . | . | TRBV5-1 | TGCGCCAGCAGCTTGCTGAGCTCTGGAAACACCATATATTTT | CASSLLSSGNTIYF
TRBJ1-5 | once | . | TRBV10-3 | TGTGCCATCAGTGAGACGACGGGAAATCAGCCCCAGCATTTT | CAISETTGNQPQHF
TRBJ2-1 | . | . | TRBV6-5 | TGTGCCAGCAGTTACTCGTATGACGGGGGTGAGCAGTTCTTC | CASSYSYDGGEQFF
TRBJ1-1 | . | . | TRBV28 | TGTGCCAGCAGTCCCGACATGACATTGACAGCTTTCTTT | CASSPDMTLTAFF
TRBJ2-7 | . | . | TRBV25-1 | TGTGCCAGCAGTGCCTTGGACAGCAGCTCCTACGAGCAGTACTTC | CASSALDSSSYEQYF
TRBJ2-3 | . | TRBD2 | TRBV6-5 | TGTGCCAGCAGTTACTCGGGAGGGTACGGCACAGATACGCAGTATTTT | CASSYSGGYGTDTQYF
TRBJ2-7 | . | . | TRBV6-6 | TGTGCCAGCAGGGCTCTGACGACAGGCTACGAGCAGTACTTC | CASRALTTGYEQYF